What follows are 30 T cell receptor beta chains derived from one specimen sequenced in a study of tumor-infiltrating lymphocytes in primary liver carcinoma. The researchers obtained blood RNA from unsorted whole blood and also extracted germline DNA. The researchers produced TCR beta cDNA from approximately 540 ng total RNA with a constant-region primer. Investigators got TCR beta libraries out of three nested multiplex PCR rounds, done with slightly modified ARM-PCR. Running 9 to 10 cycles apiece, the first two PCR rounds relied on TRBV1-TRBV30 forward primers together with a C-beta reverse primer. TCRdb called the multiplex PCR reads again in MiXCR, with one record for every CDR3 protein. This repertoire shows 300,000 to 350,000 distinct CDR3 sequences, around three fifths found once; its top ten account for approximately 15%. What was sequenced was peripheral blood. Every receptor here comes from a woman between 25 and 40 years old with primary liver carcinoma and hepatitis B virus infection.

As for this clonotype: A clone one base away is much larger, so this may be a read error. The J gene is TRBJ2-3, the V gene TRBV7-8; D might be TRBD2 (5 bases). This CDR3 spans 13 amino acids. CDR1 and CDR2 (germline): SGHVS, FQNEAQ. Trimming stripped 2 bases from V and 5 bases from J, with 8 bases between. The CDR3 nucleotides read TGTGCCAGCAGCTTACGGAGGCTAGATACGCAGTATTTT. This translates into CASSLRRLDTQYF.

Regarding this clonotype: An end of the junction does not agree with germline; a read error may underlie this. The chain combines TRBV12-3 or TRBV12-4 with TRBJ1-1; D not certain. CDR3 length equals 14 residues. The CDR3 DNA follows: TGTGCCAGCAGTTCAATAGACGTGAACGCTGAAGCTTTCTTT. Its translation: CASSSIDVNAEAFF.

On this clonotype: A junction boundary mismatches the germline segment, possibly from a read error. The J gene is TRBJ2-5, the V gene TRBV6-5; D possibly corresponds to TRBD2 (6 bases). The CDR3 contains 16 residues. CDR1 is MNHEY and CDR2 is SVGAGI in the germline V gene. The CDR3 region is CASSYSWGSGQEIQYF. CDR3 sequence (DNA): TGTGCCAGCAGTTACTCGTGGGGTAGCGGTCAAGAGATCCAGTACTTC.

There are a few counts of this clonotype. The CDR3 DNA reads as TGTGCCAGCAGTTTATACGGGGGGGATTACCAGCAGTACTTC. It specifies CASSLYGGDYQQYF. V and J are TRBV28 and TRBJ2-7; 8 bases align to TRBD2. Trimming cost V 1 base and J 8 bases; bases outside gene matches: 7. Germline V gene data show CDR1 as MDHEN and CDR2 as SYDVKM. The CDR3 contains 14 residues.

Remarks on this clonotype: The junction and the germline gene differ at one end; a read error may be behind it. The chain links TRBV7-8 to TRBJ2-3; D is uncertain. The CDR3 covers 12 residues. Germline-derived CDR1 and CDR2 are SGHVS and FQNEAQ. This CDR3 reads CASSPKSDTRYF. The CDR3 region has the DNA TGTGCCAGCAGCCCCAAATCCGATACGCGGTATTTT. Based on the CDR3 plus reference TRBV7-8 and TRBJ2-3, the full variable domain is GAGVSQSPRYKVAKRGQDVALRCDPISGHVSLFWYQQALGQGPEFLTYFQNEAQLDKSGLPSDRFFAERPEGSVSTLKIQRTQQEDSAVYLCASSPKSDTRYFGPGTRLTVL.

This clonotype has a count of ten or more. The CDR3 sequence: CASSPGTGIQPQHF. In nucleotides, the CDR3 is TGTGCCAGCAGCCCTGGGACAGGGATCCAGCCCCAGCATTTT. The V call is TRBV11-2, the J call TRBJ1-5; 9 bases line up with TRBD1. Germline lookup yields CDR1 SGHAT and CDR2 FQNNGV. CDR3 length: 14 residues. The junction had 6 bases not matched to a gene; V was cut back by 5 bases and J by 7 bases. The entire variable domain, with the rest obtained from reference TRBV11-2 and TRBJ1-5, is as follows: EAGVAQSPRYKIIEKRQSVAFWCNPISGHATLYWYQQILGQGPKLLIQFQNNGVVDDSQLPKDRFSAERLKGVDSTLKIQPAKLEDSAVYLCASSPGTGIQPQHFGDGTRLSIL.

On this clonotype itself: This CDR3 fails to terminate in the conserved phenylalanine or tryptophan, so it likely reflects a read error. This chain links TRBV11-2 with TRBJ2-7, with TRBD1 matching over 9 bases. Germline lookup yields CDR1 SGHAT and CDR2 FQNNGV. The CDR3 sequence is 17 residues long. V lost 5 bases and J lost 0; bases outside the gene matches: 11. CDR3 coding DNA: TGTGCCAGCAGCCTCTCCTCCGGGACAGGGAACTCCTACGAGCAGTACTCC. It is translated as CASSLSSGTGNSYEQYS.

The chain couples TRBV4-3 to TRBJ2-7; 7 bases map to TRBD2. Germline assignment: CDR1 LGHNA and CDR2 YSLEER. Unmatched junction bases numbered 17, after V lost 3 bases and J lost 3 bases. The CDR3 sequence is 18 residues long. CDR3: CASSQVVTGGRQIYEQYF. CDR3 sequence (DNA): TGCGCCAGCAGCCAGGTAGTAACGGGAGGACGGCAGATCTACGAGCAGTACTTC.

A word on this clonotype: This sequence may be a read error, since a much larger clone differs from it by one base. The CDR3 end shows no conserved phenylalanine or tryptophan, and so a read error is likely. V and J are TRBV12-3 or TRBV12-4 and TRBJ2-3; maybe TRBD2 (5 bases). The CDR3 is made up of 13 amino acids. The ends were cut back, 5 bases at V and 7 bases at J, with 13 bases in the middle. CDR3 protein: CASSPGVRNTQYL. The CDR3 nucleotides read TGTGCCAGCAGTCCCGGGGTGCGAAATACGCAGTATTTA.

The sample holds many counts of this clonotype. The CDR3 DNA reads TGTGCCAGCAGTTCTGAGGCATATGGGTATTCACCCCTCCACTTT. Translating it yields CASSSEAYGYSPLHF. The rearrangement links TRBV6-5 to TRBJ1-6; D gene uncertain. With 4 bases removed from V and 8 bases from J, the gap between germline ends came to 15 bases. The CDR3 extends over 15 amino acids. Germline V gene sequence: CDR1 MNHEY, CDR2 SVGAGI.

The rearrangement links TRBV5-6 to TRBJ2-2; D is unclear. Germline CDR1 SGHDT, CDR2 YYEEEE. V was cut by 4 bases and J by 7 bases, with 14 bases left in between. There are 14 residues in the CDR3. Written as DNA, the CDR3 is TGTGCCAGCAGCCTGGGCGTATGGGACGGGGAGCTGTTTTTT. Its translation is CASSLGVWDGELFF.

The chain has TRBV4-1 and TRBJ1-5; D not resolved. This CDR3 spans 15 amino acids. Trimming took 1 base from V and 5 from J, leaving 12 bases between them. Germline CDR1 is MGHRA and CDR2 is YSYEKL. DNA for the CDR3: TGCGCCAGCAGCCAAGGGCAGCTCAAATATCAGCCCCAGCATTTT. This gives the protein CASSQGQLKYQPQHF.

Worth noting for this clonotype: Relative to the germline gene, one junction end is altered; a read error may explain this. The rearrangement joins TRBV29-1 to TRBJ2-7; TRBD2 is a possible D gene (7 bases). The CDR3 is 12 amino acids. Germline assignment: CDR1 SQVTM and CDR2 ANQGSEA. The CDR3 loop is CSVGGGRGKQYF. In nucleotides, the CDR3 is TGCAGTGTTGGGGGGGGGCGAGGCAAGCAGTACTTC.

For this clonotype: A much larger clone differs by one base, so this may be a read error. The chain is built from TRBV6-5 and TRBJ2-2; perhaps TRBD2 as D (5 bases). This CDR3 is built from 15 residues. The germline CDR1 and CDR2 sequences are MNHEY and SVGAGI. The CDR3 spells CASSYGSRNTGKLFF. The CDR3 DNA follows: TGTGCCAGCAGTTACGGCTCGCGGAACACCGGGAAGCTGTTTTTT.

There are many counts of this clonotype. This chain links TRBV4-1 with TRBJ2-3; D perhaps matches TRBD2 (6 bases). Germline assignment: CDR1 MGHRA and CDR2 YSYEKL. V was pared by 1 base and J by 5 bases, with 13 bases between. The CDR3 contains 15 residues. This CDR3 is CASSQVGGAEDTQYF. CDR3 nucleotide sequence: TGCGCCAGCAGCCAAGTTGGAGGGGCAGAAGATACGCAGTATTTT.

The chain links TRBV6-6 to TRBJ2-5; TRBD2 aligns across 8 bases. Germline CDR1 is MNHNY and CDR2 is SVGAGI (reference sequence). This CDR3 contains 12 residues. The J segment lost 5 bases and the V segment lost 9 bases, leaving 5 bases of the junction unmatched. CDR3 residues: CASRGRSETQYF. The CDR3 nucleotides are TGTGCCAGTCGCGGGAGGAGTGAGACCCAGTACTTC.

This clonotype came up once. The chain has TRBV7-2 and TRBJ2-2; a possible D gene is TRBD2 (5 bases). The CDR3 has 14 residues. Between the trimmed V and J ends, which lost 5 bases and 6 bases, there was a span of 13 bases. Germline CDR1 SGHTA, CDR2 FQGNSA. The chain's CDR3 is CASSRYSDPGELFF. The DNA for the CDR3 is TGTGCCAGCAGCCGCTATAGCGATCCCGGGGAGCTGTTTTTT.

A note on this clonotype: The CDR3 does not end in the conserved phenylalanine or tryptophan, so this is likely a read error. The gene calls are TRBV6-5 and TRBJ2-3; TRBD1 might be the D (6 bases). The CDR3 has 15 residues. Trimming took off 6 bases at V and 0 bases at J, with 13 bases between the two ends. Germline V gives CDR1 MNHEY, CDR2 SVGAGI. The CDR3 DNA reads TGTGCCAGCAGGAGTGGGGGCGCCAGCACAGATACGCAGTATATT. This translates into CASRSGGASTDTQYI.

Concerning this clonotype itself: With a much larger clone just one base away, this may be a read error. The chain joins TRBV6-5 to TRBJ2-7; D call uncertain. In germline, CDR1 is MNHEY, CDR2 SVGAGI. This CDR3 has 13 residues. With 5 bases removed from V and 5 bases from J, the gap between germline ends came to 13 bases. This CDR3 reads CASSTGRPDEQYF. The CDR3 nucleotides are TGTGCCAGCAGTACGGGTCGACCAGACGAGCAGTACTTC.

As regards this clonotype: One end of the junction varies from germline; a read error may be responsible. The chain couples TRBV30 to TRBJ1-5; D not certain. The germline V gene has CDR1 GTSNPN and CDR2 SVGIG (reference sequence). CDR3 size: 15 residues. In DNA, the CDR3 is TGTGCCTGGAGTGTAGATCACCTTAGCAATAAGCCCCAGCATTTT. This translates into CAWSVDHLSNKPQHF.

The rearrangement links TRBV6-1 to TRBJ2-5; D is ambiguous. With 7 bases removed from V and 1 base from J, the gap between germline ends came to 10 bases. The germline V gene encodes CDR1 MNHNS and CDR2 SASEGT. CDR3 length: 13 residues. The chain's CDR3 is CASIDRVQETQYF. The CDR3 nucleotides are TGTGCCAGCATTGATCGGGTCCAAGAGACCCAGTACTTC.

This clonotype was picked up a small number of times. The rearrangement joins TRBV6-1 to TRBJ2-1, with 10 bases identical to TRBD2. Per germline, CDR1 MNHNS and CDR2 SASEGT. Unmatched junction bases numbered 5, after V lost 6 bases and J lost 0 bases. This CDR3 has 16 amino acids. In DNA, the CDR3 is TGTGCCAGCAGAAAGGGACTAGCGAGCTCCTACAATGAGCAGTTCTTC. Its protein is CASRKGLASSYNEQFF.

Remarks on this clonotype: A junction boundary mismatches the germline segment, possibly from a read error. This chain joins TRBV11-2 and TRBJ2-3, with D unresolved. The CDR3 is 14 residues long. Germline-derived CDR1 and CDR2 are SGHAT and FQNNGV. CDR3 DNA: TGTCCCAGCAGCTTAAGACCGATTGGGGATACGCAGTATTTT. This sequence encodes CPSSLRPIGDTQYF.

This clonotype has more than one count but fewer than ten. Given a much more abundant clone one base away, this may be a read error. V and J are TRBV4-2 and TRBJ2-1; D is undetermined. Germline CDR1 reads LGHNA; CDR2 reads YNFKEQ. The CDR3 is 16 amino acids. The chain's CDR3 is CASSQEDRSSCNEQFF. The CDR3 nucleotides read TGTGCCAGCAGCCAAGAAGACCGGAGCTCCTGCAATGAGCAGTTCTTC.

The chain couples TRBV6-2 or TRBV6-3 to TRBJ1-2; D possibly corresponds to TRBD1 (6 bases). V was trimmed by 5 bases and J by 10 bases, leaving 23 bases between them. The CDR3 sequence is 15 residues long. Germline V gives CDR1 MNHEY, CDR2 SVGEGT. The CDR3, as DNA: TGTGCCAGCAGTCACGGCCGAACAGGGATTGCTGACTACACCTTC. This encodes CASSHGRTGIADYTF.

This clonotype was observed a handful of times. This chain joins TRBV29-1 and TRBJ2-6, with D perhaps TRBD1 (5 bases). From germline, CDR1 is SQVTM and CDR2 ANQGSEA. The V gene lost 4 bases and the J gene lost 0 bases, with 16 bases spanning the gap. The length of the CDR3 is 17 residues. CDR3 nucleotides: TGCAGCGTTGCGGTGGGGCAGACGAACTCTGGGGCCAACGTCCTGACTTTC. It is translated as CSVAVGQTNSGANVLTF.

There are a few counts of this clonotype. The J gene is TRBJ2-5, the V gene TRBV5-6; 8 bases fit TRBD1. Germline V gives CDR1 SGHDT, CDR2 YYEEEE. The CDR3 runs 14 residues. Unmatched junction bases numbered 7, after V lost 4 bases and J lost 5 bases. CDR3 DNA: TGTGCCAGCAGCACGGACAGGGCGGGGGAGACCCAGTACTTC. Translation: CASSTDRAGETQYF.

To note about this clonotype: This may arise from a read error, as a much more abundant clone is one base away. The rearrangement links TRBV11-3 to TRBJ2-1; perhaps TRBD2 as D (5 bases). The V gene's germline CDR1 is SGHNT and CDR2 YENEEA. Deletions cut 5 bases from V and 9 bases from J, with 23 bases between. The CDR3 has 16 amino acids. CDR3 in DNA: TGTGCCAGCAGCCTGTACTCTAGCAGGAACCCGGCTGAGCAGTTCTTC. As protein: CASSLYSSRNPAEQFF.

At least ten counts were recorded for this clonotype. The chain links TRBV11-1 to TRBJ2-1, with 13 nucleotides matching TRBD2. CDR3 size: 16 residues. V was pared by 5 bases and J by 2 bases, with 3 bases of the junction left unmatched. Germline V CDR1 and CDR2: SGHAT, FQDESV (reference sequence). The CDR3 sequence: CASSPTSGRTYNEQFF. Here the CDR3 DNA reads TGTGCCAGCAGCCCGACTAGCGGGAGGACCTACAATGAGCAGTTCTTC.

A note on this clonotype: The junction differs from germline at one of its ends, possibly a read error. The J gene is TRBJ2-7, the V gene TRBV29-1; D is perhaps TRBD1 (5 bases). The germline V gene encodes CDR1 SQVTM and CDR2 ANQGSEA. This CDR3 spans 14 amino acids. The CDR3 region has the DNA TGCAGCGTCGGACACGACAAGCGCTCCTACGAACAGTACTTC. This gives the protein CSVGHDKRSYEQYF.